Listed here is a single T cell receptor beta chain. Germline V gene lookup returns CDR1 SQVTM and CDR2 ANQGSEA. CDR3 length: 11 amino acids. V lost 6 bases to trimming and J lost 5 bases, with 11 bases between them. This record belongs to a study of CD8+CD57+ T cells in acquired aplastic anemia. TCR beta VDJ and CDR3 were profiled, and genomic DNA was the template. TCRdb ran MiXCR on the reads and lists one entry per CDR3 protein. The sample shows about 40,000 distinct CDR3 sequences, roughly two thirds of them seen only once. The TCR sequence derives from a human donor in good health, serving as a control. V and J are TRBV29-1 and TRBJ2-7; the D gene is possibly TRBD1 (5 bases). Sequencing was performed on sorted CD4+, CD8+, or CD8+CD57+ T cells (not recorded which) from PBMCs. Written as DNA, the CDR3 is TGCAGCGTGGCGACAGATAACGAGCAGTACTTC. This translates into CSVATDNEQYF.